The source of this T cell receptor (beta chain) is a study of CD8+CD57+ T cells in acquired aplastic anemia. TCR beta VDJ and CDR3 profiles were obtained from a genomic DNA template. Each CDR3 protein gets one entry after TCRdb re-called the reads with MiXCR. The data hold under 150,000 distinct CDR3 sequences, with 40% to 45% observed a single time. The CDR3 has 16 amino acids. Germline assignment: CDR1 SGDLS and CDR2 YYNGEE. V shed 3 bases and J shed 5 bases, with 20 bases lying between them. The chain recombines TRBV9 with TRBJ2-5; D may be TRBD2 (5 bases). The clonotype originates from a human donor in good health, serving as a control. What was sequenced was sorted CD4+, CD8+, or CD8+CD57+ T cells (not recorded which) from PBMCs. The CDR3 loop is CASSGLRRGGLETQYF. In DNA, the CDR3 is TGTGCCAGCAGCGGCCTCCGGCGAGGAGGTCTGGAGACCCAGTACTTC.